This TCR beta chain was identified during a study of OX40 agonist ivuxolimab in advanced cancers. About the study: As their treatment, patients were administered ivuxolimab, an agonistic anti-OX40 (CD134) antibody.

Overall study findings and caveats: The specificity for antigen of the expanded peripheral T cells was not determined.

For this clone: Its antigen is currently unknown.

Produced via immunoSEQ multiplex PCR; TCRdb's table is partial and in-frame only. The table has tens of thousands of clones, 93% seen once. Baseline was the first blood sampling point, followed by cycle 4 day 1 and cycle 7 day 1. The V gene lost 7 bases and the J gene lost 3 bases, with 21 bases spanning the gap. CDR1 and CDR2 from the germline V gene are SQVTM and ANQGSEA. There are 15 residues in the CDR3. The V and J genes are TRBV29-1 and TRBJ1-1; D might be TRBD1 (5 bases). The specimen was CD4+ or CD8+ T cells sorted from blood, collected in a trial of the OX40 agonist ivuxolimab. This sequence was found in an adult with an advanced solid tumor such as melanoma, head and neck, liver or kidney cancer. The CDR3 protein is CSASDPPGGDTEAFF. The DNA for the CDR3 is TGCAGCGCTTCTGACCCCCCCGGGGGGGACACTGAAGCTTTCTTT.